This TCR beta chain was profiled in a study of spatial heterogeneity in lung cancer. Study-level results: Within tumors, counts of expanded alpha and beta TCRs tracked tumor mutation counts.

Each CDR3 protein gets one entry after TCRdb re-called the 5' RACE reads with MiXCR. The table records some 9,800 distinct CDR3 sequences, approximately 5.8% of them present only once. There are 18 residues in the CDR3. Trimming cost V 0 bases and J 4 bases, with 18 bases left between them. The germline V gene encodes CDR1 SGHAT and CDR2 FQNNGV. This clonotype was counted ten times or more. What it binds is unknown. For a library built for alpha chains, this beta chain is a stray read; little rests on its size. Time point denoted: sample taken at primary tumor resection. The sequencing here drew on lung tumor tissue, taken at surgery. The TCR comes from a male donor with early-stage non-small cell lung cancer. This chain joins TRBV11-2 and TRBJ2-2; the D is unclear. CDR3 DNA: TGTGCCAGCAGCTTAGATTTCGCCGGCCGATGGGGCACCGGGGAGCTGTTTTTT. It yields the protein CASSLDFAGRWGTGELFF.